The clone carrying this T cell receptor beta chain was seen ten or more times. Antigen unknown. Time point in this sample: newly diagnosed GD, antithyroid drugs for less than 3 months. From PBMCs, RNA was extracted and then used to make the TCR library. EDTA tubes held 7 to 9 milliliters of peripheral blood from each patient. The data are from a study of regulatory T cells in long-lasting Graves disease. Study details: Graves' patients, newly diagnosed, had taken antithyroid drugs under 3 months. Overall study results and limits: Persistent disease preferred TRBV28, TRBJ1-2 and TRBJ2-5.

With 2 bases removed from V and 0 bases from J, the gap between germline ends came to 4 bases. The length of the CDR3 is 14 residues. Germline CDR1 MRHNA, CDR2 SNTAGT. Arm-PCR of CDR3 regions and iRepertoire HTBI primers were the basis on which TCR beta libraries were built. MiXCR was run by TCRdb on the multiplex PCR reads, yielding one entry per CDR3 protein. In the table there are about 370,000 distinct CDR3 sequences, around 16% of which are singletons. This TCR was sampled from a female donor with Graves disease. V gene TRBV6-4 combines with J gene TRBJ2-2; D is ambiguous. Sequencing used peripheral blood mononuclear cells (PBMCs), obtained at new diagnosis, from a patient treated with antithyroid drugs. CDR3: CASSDRTNTGELFF. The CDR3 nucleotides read TGTGCCAGCAGTGACAGGACGAACACCGGGGAGCTGTTTTTT.